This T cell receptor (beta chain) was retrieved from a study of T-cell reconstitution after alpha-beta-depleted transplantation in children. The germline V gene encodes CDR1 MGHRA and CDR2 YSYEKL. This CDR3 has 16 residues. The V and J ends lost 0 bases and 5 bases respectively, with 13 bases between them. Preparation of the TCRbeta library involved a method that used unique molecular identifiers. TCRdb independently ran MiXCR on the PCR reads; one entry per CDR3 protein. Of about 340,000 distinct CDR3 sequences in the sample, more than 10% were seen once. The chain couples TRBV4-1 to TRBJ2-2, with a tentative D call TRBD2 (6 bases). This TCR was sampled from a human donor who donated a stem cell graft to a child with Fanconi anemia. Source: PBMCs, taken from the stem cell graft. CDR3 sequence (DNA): TGCGCCAGCAGCCAAGAAGGGAGGAGGGCTACCGGGGAGCTGTTTTTT. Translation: CASSQEGRRATGELFF.